This TCR beta chain emerged from a study of blood T cell repertoires in COVID-19. Study overall: Researchers got acute and convalescent COVID-19 samples from the United States, Italy and Spain. Nucleic acid was either cDNA or gDNA, and it came from T cells, B-cell-depleted T cells, or PBMCs.

The authors' processing: Amplification of reference gene primers provided the estimated nucleated cell counts. Some clones are missing from TCRdb's copy, which holds only in-frame ones; the method was immunoSEQ multiplex PCR. The V and J calls and clone size are taken from that table; D and trimming were inferred from the DNA. The profile shows about 190,000 clones, around 79% of them singletons. The CDR3 runs 15 residues. The chain couples TRBV21-1 to TRBJ2-7; TRBD1 reflects the table's D call only, with no check against the DNA. TRBV21-1 is an annotated pseudogene. Sequencing was carried out using peripheral blood. This receptor was obtained from a man in his sixties with active or convalescent COVID-19. CDR3 nucleotides: TGTGCCAGCAGCAAAGGACCACAGGGCTCCTACGAGCAGTACTTC. Protein: CASSKGPQGSYEQYF.